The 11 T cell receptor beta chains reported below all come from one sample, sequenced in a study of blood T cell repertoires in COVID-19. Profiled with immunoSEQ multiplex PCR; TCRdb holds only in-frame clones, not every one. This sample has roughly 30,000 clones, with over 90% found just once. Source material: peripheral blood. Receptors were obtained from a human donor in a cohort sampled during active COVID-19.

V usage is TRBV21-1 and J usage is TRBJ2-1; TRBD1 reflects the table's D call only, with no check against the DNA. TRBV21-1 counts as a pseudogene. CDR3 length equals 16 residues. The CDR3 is CASSKARTGNRNEQFF. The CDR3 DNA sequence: TGTGCCAGCAGCAAAGCGCGGACAGGGAATAGAAATGAGCAGTTCTTC.

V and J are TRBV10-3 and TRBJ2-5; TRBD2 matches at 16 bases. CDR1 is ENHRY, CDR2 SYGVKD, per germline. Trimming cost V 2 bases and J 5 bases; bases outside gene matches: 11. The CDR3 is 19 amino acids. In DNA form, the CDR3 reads TGTGCCATCAGTGAGGGTCCCGGGACTAGCGGGGGGGCCCGTGAGACCCAGTACTTC. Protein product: CAISEGPGTSGGARETQYF.

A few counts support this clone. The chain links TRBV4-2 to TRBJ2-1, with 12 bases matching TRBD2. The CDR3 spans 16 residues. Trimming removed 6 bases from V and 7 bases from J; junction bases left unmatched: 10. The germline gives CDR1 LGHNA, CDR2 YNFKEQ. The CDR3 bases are TGTGCCAGCAGTTCCGCGGCTAGCGGGGGGGCAAATGAGCAGTTCTTC. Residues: CASSSAASGGANEQFF.

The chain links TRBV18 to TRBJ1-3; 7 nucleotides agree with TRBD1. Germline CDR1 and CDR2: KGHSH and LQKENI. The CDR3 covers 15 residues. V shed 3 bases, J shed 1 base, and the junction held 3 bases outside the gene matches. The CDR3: CASSPTGKSGNTIYF. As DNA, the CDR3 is TGTGCCAGCTCACCGACAGGGAAATCTGGAAACACCATATATTTT.

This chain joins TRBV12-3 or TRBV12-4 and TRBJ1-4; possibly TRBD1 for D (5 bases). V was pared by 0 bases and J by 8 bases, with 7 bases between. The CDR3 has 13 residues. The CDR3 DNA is TGTGCCAGCAGTTTAGCGGAGGGGGAAAAACTGTTTTTT. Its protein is CASSLAEGEKLFF.

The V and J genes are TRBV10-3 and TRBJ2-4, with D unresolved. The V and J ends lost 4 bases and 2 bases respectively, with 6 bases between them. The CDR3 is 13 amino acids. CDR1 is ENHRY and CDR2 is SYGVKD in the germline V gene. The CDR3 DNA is TGTGCCATCAGTGGCGTATCCAAAAACATTCAGTACTTC. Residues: CAISGVSKNIQYF.

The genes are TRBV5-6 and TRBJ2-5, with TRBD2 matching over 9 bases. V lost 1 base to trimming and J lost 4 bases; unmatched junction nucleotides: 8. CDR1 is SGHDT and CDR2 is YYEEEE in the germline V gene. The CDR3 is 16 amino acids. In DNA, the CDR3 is TGTGCCAGCAGCTTGTACGGGACTAGCATAGGAGAGACCCAGTACTTC. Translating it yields CASSLYGTSIGETQYF.

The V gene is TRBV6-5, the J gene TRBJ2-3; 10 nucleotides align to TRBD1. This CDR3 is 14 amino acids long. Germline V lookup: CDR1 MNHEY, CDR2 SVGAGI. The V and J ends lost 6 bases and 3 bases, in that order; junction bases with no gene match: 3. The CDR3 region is CASSDRGLTDTQYF. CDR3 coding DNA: TGTGCCAGCAGCGACAGGGGGCTGACAGATACGCAGTATTTT.

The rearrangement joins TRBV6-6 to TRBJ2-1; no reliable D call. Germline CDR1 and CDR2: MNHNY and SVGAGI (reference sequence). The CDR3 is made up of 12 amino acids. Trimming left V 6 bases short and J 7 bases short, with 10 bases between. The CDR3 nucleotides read TGTGCCAGCAGCCCTTTTCGGAATGAGCAGTTCTTC. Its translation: CASSPFRNEQFF.

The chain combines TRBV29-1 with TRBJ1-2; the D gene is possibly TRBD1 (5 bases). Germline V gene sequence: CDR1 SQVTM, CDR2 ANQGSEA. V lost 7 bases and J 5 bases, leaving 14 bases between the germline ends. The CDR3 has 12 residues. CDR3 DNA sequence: TGCAGCGCCCAAGAAGGGGCTTATGGCTACACCTTC. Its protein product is CSAQEGAYGYTF.

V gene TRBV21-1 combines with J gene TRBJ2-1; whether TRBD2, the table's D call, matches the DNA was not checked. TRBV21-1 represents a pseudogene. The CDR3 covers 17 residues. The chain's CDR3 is CASSKSKAGGVGNEQFF. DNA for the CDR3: TGTGCCAGCAGCAAATCAAAAGCGGGAGGCGTAGGCAATGAGCAGTTCTTC.